A single sample is the source of the 5 T cell receptor beta chains below, sequenced in a study of blood T cell repertoires in COVID-19. Measured with immunoSEQ multiplex PCR; TCRdb has only the in-frame clones, and not every one. The profile covers roughly 140,000 clones, with about 86% appearing a single time and less than 9.5% taken by the ten largest. Material for sequencing was peripheral blood. These receptors originate from a human donor in a cohort sampled during active COVID-19.

The chain recombines TRBV19 with TRBJ2-2, with TRBD2 matching 8 bases. This CDR3 is 15 amino acids long. Germline V gene lookup returns CDR1 LNHDA and CDR2 SQIVND (reference sequence). The V and J ends lost 7 bases and 2 bases, in that order; junction bases with no gene match: 6. The CDR3, as DNA: TGTGCCAGTATTCAACGGGGGGGTAACACCGGGGAGCTGTTTTTT. This translates into CASIQRGGNTGELFF.

The chain carries TRBV29-1 and TRBJ1-5; 7 nucleotides agree with TRBD1. This CDR3 comprises 14 residues. With V trimmed by 4 bases and J by 1 base, 4 bases remained unmatched. From germline, CDR1 is SQVTM and CDR2 ANQGSEA. DNA of the CDR3: TGCAGCGTTGGGCCGGACAGGAGCAATCAGCCCCAGCATTTT. Residues: CSVGPDRSNQPQHF.

The V call is TRBV7-9, the J call TRBJ1-2; D not certain. The CDR3 runs 12 residues. V was shortened by 2 bases and J by 4 bases, with 5 bases between the two germline ends. Germline V gene sequence: CDR1 SEHNR, CDR2 FQNEAQ (reference sequence). CDR3: CASSLSVYGYTF. The CDR3 bases are TGTGCCAGCAGCTTAAGCGTCTATGGCTACACCTTC.

The gene calls are TRBV6-5 and TRBJ1-3; D is undetermined. This CDR3 spans 12 amino acids. V was trimmed by 6 bases and J by 5 bases, leaving 8 bases between them. Germline V gene data show CDR1 as MNHEY and CDR2 as SVGAGI. CDR3 DNA sequence: TGTGCCAGCAGCGACAAAAGAAACACCATATATTTT. Encoded protein: CASSDKRNTIYF.

This clone has a handful of counts. V gene TRBV10-1 combines with J gene TRBJ2-7, with D tentatively TRBD1 (6 bases). The CDR3 contains 13 residues. Looked up from germline, CDR1 is WNHNN and CDR2 is SYGVQD (reference sequence). V was shortened by 5 bases and J by 0 bases, with 8 bases between the two germline ends. CDR3 protein: CASSRDTSYEQYF. CDR3 sequence (DNA): TGCGCCAGCAGTCGGGACACCTCCTACGAGCAGTACTTC.